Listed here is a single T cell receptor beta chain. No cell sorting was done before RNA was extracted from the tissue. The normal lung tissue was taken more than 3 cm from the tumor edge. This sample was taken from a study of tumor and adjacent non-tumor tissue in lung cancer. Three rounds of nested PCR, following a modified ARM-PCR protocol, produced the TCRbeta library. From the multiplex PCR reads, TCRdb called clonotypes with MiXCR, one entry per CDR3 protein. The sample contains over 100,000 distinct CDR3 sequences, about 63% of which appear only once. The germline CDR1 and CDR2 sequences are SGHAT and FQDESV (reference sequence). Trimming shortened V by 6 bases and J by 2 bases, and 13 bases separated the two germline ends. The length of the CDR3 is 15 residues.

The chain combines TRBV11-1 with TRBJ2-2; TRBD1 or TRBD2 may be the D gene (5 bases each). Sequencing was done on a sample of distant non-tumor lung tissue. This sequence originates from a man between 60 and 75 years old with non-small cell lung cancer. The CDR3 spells CASSSRDVNTGELFF. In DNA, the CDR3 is TGTGCCAGCAGTTCCAGGGACGTCAACACCGGGGAGCTGTTTTTT.